This paragraph reports one TCR beta chain. This record belongs to a study of blood T cell repertoires in COVID-19. Study at large: Specimens from acute and convalescent COVID-19 originated in the United States, Italy and Spain. The analysed material was cDNA or gDNA that came from T cells, B-cell-depleted T cells, or PBMCs.

Libraries were prepared by immunoSEQ multiplex PCR; TCRdb keeps only in-frame clonotypes and omits some of them. The table has about 370,000 clones, roughly 90% seen once. Seattle researchers signed up patients amid active infection and tracked them longitudinally. There are 13 residues in the CDR3. CDR1 SGHAT and CDR2 FQNNGV come from the germline V gene. Trimming cost V 1 base and J 9 bases, with 13 bases left between them. The TCR comes from a woman under 40 with COVID-19, enrolled during active disease. Sequencing was done on a sample of peripheral blood. This chain links TRBV11-2 with TRBJ2-7, with TRBD2 as a possible D gene (6 bases). The CDR3 bases are TGTGCCAGCAGCTTAGGAACCGGGAGAAGGCAGTACGTC. This sequence encodes CASSLGTGRRQYV.